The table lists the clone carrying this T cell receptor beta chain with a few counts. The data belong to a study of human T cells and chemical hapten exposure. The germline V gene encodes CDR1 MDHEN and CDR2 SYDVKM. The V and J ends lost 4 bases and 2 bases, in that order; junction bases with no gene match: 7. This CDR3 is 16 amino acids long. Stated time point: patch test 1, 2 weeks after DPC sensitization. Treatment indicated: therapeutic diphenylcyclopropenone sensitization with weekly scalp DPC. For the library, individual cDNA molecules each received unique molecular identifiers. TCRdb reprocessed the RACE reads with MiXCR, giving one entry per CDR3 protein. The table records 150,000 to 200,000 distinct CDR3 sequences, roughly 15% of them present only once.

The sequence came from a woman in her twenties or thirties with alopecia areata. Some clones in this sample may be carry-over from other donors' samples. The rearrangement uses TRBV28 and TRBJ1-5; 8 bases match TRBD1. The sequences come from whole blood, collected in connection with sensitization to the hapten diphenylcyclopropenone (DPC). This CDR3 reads CASSSRRGPGNQPQHF. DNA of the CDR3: TGTGCCAGCAGTTCCCGCAGGGGGCCTGGCAATCAGCCCCAGCATTTT.